This passage covers 6 T cell receptor beta chains from one sample sequenced in a study of identical twins. A single record per CDR3 protein comes from TCRdb applying MiXCR to the 5' RACE reads. The table shows roughly 690,000 distinct CDR3 sequences, with 21% occurring only once. These records were also assigned to another study, of T cells expressing NK-cell markers.

Specimen: PBMCs. Every receptor here comes from a young woman in good health.

The chain carries TRBV10-3 and TRBJ2-5, with D possibly matching TRBD1 (5 bases). CDR1 and CDR2 (germline): ENHRY, SYGVKD. V was shortened by 4 bases and J by 0 bases, with 6 bases between the two germline ends. This CDR3 spans 13 amino acids. CDR3 sequence: CAISGQYQETQYF. In DNA, the CDR3 is TGTGCCATCAGTGGACAGTACCAAGAGACCCAGTACTTC.

This clonotype was seen ten or more times. The V and J genes are TRBV6-1 and TRBJ2-3, with TRBD2 matching 10 bases. The CDR3 is made up of 15 amino acids. V was pared by 6 bases and J by 1 base, with 4 bases of the junction left unmatched. CDR1 is MNHNS, CDR2 SASEGT, per germline. CDR3 in amino acids: CASSSGLARTDTQYF. The CDR3 DNA sequence: TGTGCCAGCAGCTCGGGACTAGCGCGCACAGATACGCAGTATTTT.

This clonotype appeared a few times. The rearrangement joins TRBV6-5 to TRBJ2-7; D possibly corresponds to TRBD2 (6 bases). This CDR3 has 15 residues. V was cut by 4 bases and J by 7 bases, with 20 bases left in between. Germline V gives CDR1 MNHEY, CDR2 SVGAGI. The CDR3 region has the DNA TGTGCCAGCAGTTTCCCGATCAGAGGAGGGAGAGAGCAGTACTTC. Protein product: CASSFPIRGGREQYF.

This chain uses TRBV6-1 with TRBJ2-6; either TRBD1 or TRBD2 may fit D (5 bases each). This CDR3 comprises 15 residues. CDR1 and CDR2 (germline): MNHNS, SASEGT. Trimming pared 7 bases from V and 4 bases from J, leaving 14 bases between. The CDR3 is CASTGAGTGANVLTF. In DNA, the CDR3 is TGTGCCAGCACCGGGGCAGGGACCGGGGCCAACGTCCTGACTTTC.

In nucleotides, the CDR3 is TGTGCCACCAGCAATGGGTGGAGGGGGCACGAGCAGTACTTC. This codes for CATSNGWRGHEQYF. The rearrangement links TRBV15 to TRBJ2-7; maybe TRBD1 (7 bases). The germline CDR1 and CDR2 sequences are LNHNV and YYDKDF (reference sequence). The V gene lost 4 bases and the J gene lost 5 bases, with 15 bases spanning the gap. This CDR3 has 14 residues.

The chain carries TRBV9 and TRBJ2-5; 8 bases align to TRBD2. Per the germline V gene, CDR1 is SGDLS and CDR2 is YYNGEE. This CDR3 is 16 amino acids long. The junction had 11 bases not matched to a gene; V was cut back by 2 bases and J by 5 bases. CDR3 nucleotide sequence: TGTGCCAGCAGCGTCGGTCCATCGGGAGGGGGGGAGACCCAGTACTTC. Translating it yields CASSVGPSGGGETQYF. The full variable domain, its missing parts supplied by reference TRBV9 and TRBJ2-5, is DSGVTQTPKHLITATGQRVTLRCSPRSGDLSVYWYQQSLDQGLQFLIQYYNGEERAKGNILERFSAQQFPDLHSELNLSSLELGDSALYFCASSVGPSGGGETQYFGPGTRLLVL.